This TCR beta chain was retrieved from a study of blood T cell repertoires in COVID-19. The germline gives CDR1 MNHNY, CDR2 SVGAGI (reference sequence). Trimming cost V 8 bases and J 5 bases, with 15 bases left between them. This CDR3 spans 13 amino acids. Data came from immunoSEQ multiplex PCR; TCRdb stores just in-frame clones and leaves some out. The sample includes nearly 90,000 clones, 55% to 75% of them seen just once. Sample: peripheral blood. This rearrangement joins TRBV6-6 to TRBJ1-1; tentative D call: TRBD1 (5 bases). The receptor was derived from an elderly woman with acute or convalescent COVID-19. Here the CDR3 reads CASARGEGTEAFF. The CDR3 DNA sequence: TGTGCCAGCGCCCGGGGGGAGGGTACTGAAGCTTTCTTT.